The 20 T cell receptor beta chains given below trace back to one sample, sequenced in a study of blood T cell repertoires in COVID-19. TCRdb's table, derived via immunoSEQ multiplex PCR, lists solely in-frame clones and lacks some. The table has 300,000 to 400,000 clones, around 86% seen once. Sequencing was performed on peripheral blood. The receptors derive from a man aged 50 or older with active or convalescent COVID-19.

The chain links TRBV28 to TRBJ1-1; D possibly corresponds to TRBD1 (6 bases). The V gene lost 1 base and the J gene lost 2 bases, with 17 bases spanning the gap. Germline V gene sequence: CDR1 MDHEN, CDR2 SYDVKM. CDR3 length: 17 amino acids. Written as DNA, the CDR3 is TGTGCCAGCAGTTTATTTCCCTATGGACAGACTAACACTGAAGCTTTCTTT. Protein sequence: CASSLFPYGQTNTEAFF.

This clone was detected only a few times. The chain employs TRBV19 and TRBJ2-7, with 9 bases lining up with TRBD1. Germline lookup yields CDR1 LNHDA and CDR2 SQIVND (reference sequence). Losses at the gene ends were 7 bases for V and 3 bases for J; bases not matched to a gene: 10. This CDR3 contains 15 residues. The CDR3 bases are TGTGCCAGTACCCTAGGGACAGGGAGTAACTACGAGCAGTACTTC. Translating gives CASTLGTGSNYEQYF.

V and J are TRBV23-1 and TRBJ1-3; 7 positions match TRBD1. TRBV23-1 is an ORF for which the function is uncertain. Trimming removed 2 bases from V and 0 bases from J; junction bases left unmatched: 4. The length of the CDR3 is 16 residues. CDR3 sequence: CASSQGTVGSGNTIYF. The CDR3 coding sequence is TGCGCCAGCAGTCAAGGGACAGTCGGCTCTGGAAACACCATATATTTT.

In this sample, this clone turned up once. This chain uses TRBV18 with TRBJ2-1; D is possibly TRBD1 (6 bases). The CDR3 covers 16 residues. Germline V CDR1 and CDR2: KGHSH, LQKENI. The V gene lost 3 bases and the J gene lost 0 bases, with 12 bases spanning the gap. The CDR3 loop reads CASSPRTVSSYNEQFF. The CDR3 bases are TGTGCCAGCTCACCCCGGACAGTCAGCTCCTACAATGAGCAGTTCTTC.

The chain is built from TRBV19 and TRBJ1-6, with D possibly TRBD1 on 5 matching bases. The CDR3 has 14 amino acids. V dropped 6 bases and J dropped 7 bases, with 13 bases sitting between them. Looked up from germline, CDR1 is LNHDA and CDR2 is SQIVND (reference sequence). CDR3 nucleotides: TGTGCCAGTAGAGAGCAGGGAAGAAATTCACCCCTCCACTTT. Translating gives CASREQGRNSPLHF.

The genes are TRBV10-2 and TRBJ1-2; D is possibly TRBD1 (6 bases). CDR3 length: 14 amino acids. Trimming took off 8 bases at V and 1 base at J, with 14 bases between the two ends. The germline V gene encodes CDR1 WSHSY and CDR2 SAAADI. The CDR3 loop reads CASSETGVNYGYTF. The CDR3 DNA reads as TGCGCCAGCTCAGAGACAGGCGTTAACTATGGCTACACCTTC.

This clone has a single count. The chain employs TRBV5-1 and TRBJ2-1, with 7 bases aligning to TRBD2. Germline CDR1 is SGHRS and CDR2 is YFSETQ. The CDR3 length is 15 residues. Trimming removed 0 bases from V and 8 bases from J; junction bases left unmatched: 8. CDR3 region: CASSLGGGPGDEQFF. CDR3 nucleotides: TGCGCCAGCAGCTTGGGGGGAGGGCCGGGGGATGAGCAGTTCTTC.

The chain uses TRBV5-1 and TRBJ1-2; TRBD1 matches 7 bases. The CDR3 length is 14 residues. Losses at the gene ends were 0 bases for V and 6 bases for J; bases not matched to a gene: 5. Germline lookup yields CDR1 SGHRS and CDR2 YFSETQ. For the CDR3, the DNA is TGCGCCAGCAGCTTGGGTCGGACAGGAGATGGCTACACCTTC. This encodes CASSLGRTGDGYTF.

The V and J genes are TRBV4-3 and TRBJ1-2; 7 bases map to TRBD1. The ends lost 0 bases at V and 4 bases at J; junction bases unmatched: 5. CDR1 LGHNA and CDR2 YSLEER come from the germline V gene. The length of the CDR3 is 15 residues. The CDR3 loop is CASSQDRRDSYGYTF. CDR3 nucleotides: TGCGCCAGCAGCCAAGATCGCCGGGACAGCTATGGCTACACCTTC.

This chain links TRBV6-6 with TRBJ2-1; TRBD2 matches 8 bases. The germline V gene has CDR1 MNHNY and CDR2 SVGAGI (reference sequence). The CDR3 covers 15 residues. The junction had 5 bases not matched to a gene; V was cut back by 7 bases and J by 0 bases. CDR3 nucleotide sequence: TGTGCCAGCACCCCGGGGGGGAGCTCCTACAATGAGCAGTTCTTC. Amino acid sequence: CASTPGGSSYNEQFF.

The CDR3 reads CASSVQGQNTEAFF. In DNA, the CDR3 is TGTGCCAGCAGTGTTCAGGGTCAGAACACTGAAGCTTTCTTT. The chain employs TRBV2 and TRBJ1-1, with D maybe TRBD1 (5 bases). Germline V CDR1 and CDR2: SNHLY, FYNNEI. Trimming took off 4 bases at V and 1 base at J, with 10 bases between the two ends. CDR3 length: 14 amino acids.

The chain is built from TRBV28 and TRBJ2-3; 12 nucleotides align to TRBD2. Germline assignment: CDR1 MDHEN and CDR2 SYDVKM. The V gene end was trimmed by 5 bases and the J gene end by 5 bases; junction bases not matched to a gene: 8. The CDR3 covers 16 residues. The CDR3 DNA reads TGTGCCAGCAGTCCGCCGACTAGCGGGAGAAAAGATACGCAGTATTTT. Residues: CASSPPTSGRKDTQYF.

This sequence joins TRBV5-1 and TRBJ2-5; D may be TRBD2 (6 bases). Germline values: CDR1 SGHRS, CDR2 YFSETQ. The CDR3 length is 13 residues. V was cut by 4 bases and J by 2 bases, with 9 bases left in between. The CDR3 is CASSLGLQETQYF. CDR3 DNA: TGCGCCAGCAGCCTGGGACTTCAAGAGACCCAGTACTTC. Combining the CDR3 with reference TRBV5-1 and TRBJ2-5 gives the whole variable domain KAGVTQTPRYLIKTRGQQVTLSCSPISGHRSVSWYQQTPGQGLQFLFEYFSETQRNKGNFPGRFSGRQFSNSRSEMNVSTLELGDSALYLCASSLGLQETQYFGPGTRLLVL.

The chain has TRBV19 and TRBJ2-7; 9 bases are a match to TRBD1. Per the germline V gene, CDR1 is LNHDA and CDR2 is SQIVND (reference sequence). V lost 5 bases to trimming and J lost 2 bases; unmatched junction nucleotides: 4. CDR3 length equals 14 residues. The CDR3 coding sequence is TGTGCCAGTAGTGGGACAGGGTCCCCCTACGAGCAGTACTTC. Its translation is CASSGTGSPYEQYF.

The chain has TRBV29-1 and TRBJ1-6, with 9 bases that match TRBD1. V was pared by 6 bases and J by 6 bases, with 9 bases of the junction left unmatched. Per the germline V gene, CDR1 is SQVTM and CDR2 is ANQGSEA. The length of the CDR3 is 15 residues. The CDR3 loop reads CSVQTGGGGNSPLHF. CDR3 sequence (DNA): TGCAGCGTGCAAACAGGGGGCGGTGGTAATTCACCCCTCCACTTT.

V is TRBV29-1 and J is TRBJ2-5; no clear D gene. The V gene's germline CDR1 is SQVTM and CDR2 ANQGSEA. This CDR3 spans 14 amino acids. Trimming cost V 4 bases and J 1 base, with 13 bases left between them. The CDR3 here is CSVAAFGVQETQYF. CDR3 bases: TGCAGCGTTGCGGCCTTCGGAGTCCAAGAGACCCAGTACTTC.

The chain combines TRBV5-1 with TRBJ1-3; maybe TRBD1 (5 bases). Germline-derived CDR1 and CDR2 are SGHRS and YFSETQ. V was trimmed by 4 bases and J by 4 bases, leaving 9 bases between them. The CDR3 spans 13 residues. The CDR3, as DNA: TGCGCCAGCAGCGCGGGGCCCGGAAACACCATATATTTT. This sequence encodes CASSAGPGNTIYF. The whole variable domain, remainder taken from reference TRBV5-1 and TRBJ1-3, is KAGVTQTPRYLIKTRGQQVTLSCSPISGHRSVSWYQQTPGQGLQFLFEYFSETQRNKGNFPGRFSGRQFSNSRSEMNVSTLELGDSALYLCASSAGPGNTIYFGEGSWLTVV.

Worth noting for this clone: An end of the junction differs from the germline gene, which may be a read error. The CDR3 bases are TGTGCCAGCAGTGAGTGGACAGCAGCCTACCAGCAGTACTTC. It specifies CASSEWTAAYQQYF. The chain is built from TRBV6-1 and TRBJ2-7, with a tentative D call TRBD1 (6 bases). The CDR3 length is 14 residues. The germline gives CDR1 MNHNS, CDR2 SASEGT.

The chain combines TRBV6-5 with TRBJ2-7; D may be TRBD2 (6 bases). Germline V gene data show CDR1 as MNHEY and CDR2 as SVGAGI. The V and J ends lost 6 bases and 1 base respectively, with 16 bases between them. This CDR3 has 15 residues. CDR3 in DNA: TGTGCCAGCAGCGGCCTCGGGACTGTATCCTACGAGCAGTACTTC. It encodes CASSGLGTVSYEQYF.

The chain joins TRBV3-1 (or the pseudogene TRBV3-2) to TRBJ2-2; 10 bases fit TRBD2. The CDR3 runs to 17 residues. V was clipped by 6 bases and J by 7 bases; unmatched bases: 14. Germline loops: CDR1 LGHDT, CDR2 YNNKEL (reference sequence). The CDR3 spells CASRQGKLAGYHGELFF. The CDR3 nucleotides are TGTGCCAGCAGACAGGGGAAACTAGCGGGATATCACGGGGAGCTGTTTTTT.